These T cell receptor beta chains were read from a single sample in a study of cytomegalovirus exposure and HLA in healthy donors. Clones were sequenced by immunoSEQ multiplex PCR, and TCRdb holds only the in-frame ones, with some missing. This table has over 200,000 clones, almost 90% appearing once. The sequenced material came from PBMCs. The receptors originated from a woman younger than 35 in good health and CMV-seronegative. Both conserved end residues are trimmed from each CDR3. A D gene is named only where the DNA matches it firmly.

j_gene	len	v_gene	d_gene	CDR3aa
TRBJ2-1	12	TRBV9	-	ASSVVPGVNEQF
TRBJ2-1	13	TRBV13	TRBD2	ASSLELAGGNEQF
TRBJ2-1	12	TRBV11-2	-	ASSLVEGHNEQF
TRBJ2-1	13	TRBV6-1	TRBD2	ASMSVKRGGNEQF
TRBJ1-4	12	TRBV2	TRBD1	ASGRQGAGEKLF
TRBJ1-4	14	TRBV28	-	ASSPQREGEGEKLF
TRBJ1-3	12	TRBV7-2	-	ASSLGGSGNTIY
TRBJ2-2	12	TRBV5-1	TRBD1	ASRQGQNTGELF
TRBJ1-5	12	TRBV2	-	ASRWAAGNQPQH
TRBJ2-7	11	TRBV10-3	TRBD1	AISEYRGYEQY
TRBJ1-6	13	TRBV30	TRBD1	AWMPLTGGNSPLH
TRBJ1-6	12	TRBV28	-	ASLPGSYNSPLH
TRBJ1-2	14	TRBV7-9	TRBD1	ASSLALTGGTKGYT
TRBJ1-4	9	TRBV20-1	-	SAHNREKLF
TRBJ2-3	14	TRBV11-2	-	ASSAGTTQNTDTQY
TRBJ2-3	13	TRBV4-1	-	ASSQVSRAADTQY
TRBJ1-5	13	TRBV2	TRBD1	ASRPTGGGGQPQH
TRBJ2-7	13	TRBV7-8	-	ASSSDGTWIDEQY
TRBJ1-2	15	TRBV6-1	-	ASSESLPFEGAYGYT
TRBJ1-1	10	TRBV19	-	ASSMNRVEAF
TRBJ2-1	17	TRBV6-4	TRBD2	ASSDAWLAGGCSYNEQF
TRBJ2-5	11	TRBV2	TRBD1	ASSQDRAETQY
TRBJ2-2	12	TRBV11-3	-	ASSFQGRTGELF
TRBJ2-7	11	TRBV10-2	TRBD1	ASMDRGSYEQY
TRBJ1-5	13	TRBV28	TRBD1	ASTTGTGGVQPQH
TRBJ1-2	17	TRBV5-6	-	ASSLVGWRGRPSCYGYT
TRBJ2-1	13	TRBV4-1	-	ASSLMGGGDGEQF
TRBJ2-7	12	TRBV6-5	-	ASSQIAPPYEQY
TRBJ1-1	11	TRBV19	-	ASKGLLNTEAF
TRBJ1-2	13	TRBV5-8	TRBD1	ASSSGQGLNYGYT
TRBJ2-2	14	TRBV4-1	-	ASSLAGERVGGELF
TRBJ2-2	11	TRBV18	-	ASSTGGTGELF
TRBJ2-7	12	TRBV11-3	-	ASSLSDTSYEQY
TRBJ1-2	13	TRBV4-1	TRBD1	ASSQAGTGMVGYT
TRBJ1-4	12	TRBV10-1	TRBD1	ASSVTGEDEKLF
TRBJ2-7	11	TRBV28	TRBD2	ASNSGGMDEQY
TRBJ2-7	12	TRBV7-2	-	ASRNTTDSYEQY
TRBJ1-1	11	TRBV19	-	ASSIEGVTEAF
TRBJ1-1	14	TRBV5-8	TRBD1	ASKPWIQGGNTEAF
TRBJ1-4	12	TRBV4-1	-	ASSQDSDNEKLF
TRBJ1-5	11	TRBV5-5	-	ASSLYGNQPQH
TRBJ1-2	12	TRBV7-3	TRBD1	ASSRGQGASGYT
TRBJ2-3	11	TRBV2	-	ASRGVYPDTQY
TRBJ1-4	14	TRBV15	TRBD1	ATSRDRGTANEKLF
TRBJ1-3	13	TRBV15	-	ATSRTRSPGNTIY
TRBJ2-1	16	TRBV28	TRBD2	ASSLEILRRGGYNEQF
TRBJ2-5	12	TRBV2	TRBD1	ASRWDRGSETQY
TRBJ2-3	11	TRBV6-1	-	ASRRTATDTQY
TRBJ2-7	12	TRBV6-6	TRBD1	ASRPRTGGYEQY
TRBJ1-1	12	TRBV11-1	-	ASSLEERNTEAF
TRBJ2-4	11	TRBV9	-	ASSADRGNIQY
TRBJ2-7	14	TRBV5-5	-	ASSLLSELGAYEQY
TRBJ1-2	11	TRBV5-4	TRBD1	ASSPTGDYGYT
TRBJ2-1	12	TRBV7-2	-	ASSQIQGSAEQF
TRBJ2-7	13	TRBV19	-	ASSIVGGSVYEQY
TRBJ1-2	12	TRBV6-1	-	ASSELGDTYGYT
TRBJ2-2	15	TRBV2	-	ASMTGPRYRNTGELF
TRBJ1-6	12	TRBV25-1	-	ASSEGPVDSPLH
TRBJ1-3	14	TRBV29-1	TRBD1	SVETGGASSGNTIY